This T cell receptor (beta chain) was retrieved from a study of blood T cell repertoires in COVID-19. The V end was cut by 1 base, the J end by 1 base, with 13 bases between. There are 15 residues in the CDR3. Germline-derived CDR1 and CDR2 are GTSNPN and SVGIG (reference sequence). In this sample, this clone turned up once. TCRdb's copy holds only in-frame clones and misses some; the assay was immunoSEQ multiplex PCR. The sample lists 200,000 or so clones; about 91% were seen once. Everyone who took part was 18 to 89 years old, and they came from 20 to 25 US areas. This TCR was recovered from a woman aged 40 to 50 with acute COVID-19. Sequencing was carried out using PBMCs or T cells enriched from blood (not recorded which). The rearrangement uses TRBV30 and TRBJ1-1; D gene ambiguous. The CDR3 nucleotides read TGTGCCTGGAGTGAAAGGGTGGGAGGGAACACTGAAGCTTTCTTT. This encodes CAWSERVGGNTEAFF.